The 4 T cell receptor beta chains reported below all come from one sample, sequenced in a study of identical twins. TCRdb processed the 5' RACE reads anew with MiXCR; each CDR3 protein has one entry. The sample has hundreds of thousands of distinct CDR3 sequences; around 7.4% are singletons. These data are also associated with another study on yellow fever vaccine responses in identical twins.

Sample: PBMCs. The receptors here all came from a woman aged 18-29 years in good health.

This clonotype was counted at least ten times. V and J are TRBV7-2 and TRBJ2-6; the D is unclear. The CDR3 covers 16 residues. CDR1 SGHTA and CDR2 FQGNSA come from the germline V gene. The V end lost 0 bases, the J end lost 0 bases, and 6 bases lay between the germline ends. CDR3 amino acids: CASSLAVLSGANVLTF. In nucleotides, the CDR3 is TGTGCCAGCAGCTTAGCCGTTCTCTCTGGGGCCAACGTCCTGACTTTC.

This clonotype was counted a few times. The chain employs TRBV6-2 or TRBV6-3 and TRBJ2-1; 9 bases align to TRBD1. The CDR3 consists of 20 residues. V shed 1 base and J 1 base; nucleotides not matched to a gene: 14. CDR1 MNHEY and CDR2 SVGEGT come from the germline V gene. The CDR3 bases are TGTGCCAGCAGTTACTACGTCCCGGGACAGGGATTTAAGTCCTACAATGAGCAGTTCTTC. Protein sequence: CASSYYVPGQGFKSYNEQFF.

This clonotype was picked up a small number of times. The gene calls are TRBV6-6 and TRBJ1-5; D gene unclear. V was cut by 6 bases and J by 10 bases, with 16 bases left in between. The CDR3 totals 13 residues. Germline CDR1 MNHNY, CDR2 SVGAGI (reference sequence). In DNA, the CDR3 is TGTGCCAGCAGCCCCGCTCGAAATCTACCCCAGCATTTT. This translates into CASSPARNLPQHF.

This clonotype turned up a few times. This chain links TRBV7-3 with TRBJ2-1; TRBD2 matches 12 bases. The CDR3 has 17 amino acids. Looked up from germline, CDR1 is SGHTA and CDR2 is FQGTGA. V was pared by 1 base and J by 6 bases, with 7 bases of the junction left unmatched. The CDR3, as DNA: TGTGCCAGCAGCTTAAATCCCCTGGGACTAGCGGGCAATGAGCAGTTCTTC. Translated: CASSLNPLGLAGNEQFF.